The 25 T cell receptor beta chains listed next were all sequenced from one sample in a study of identical twins. One entry per CDR3 protein results from TCRdb running MiXCR on the 5' RACE reads. The sample yields about 720,000 distinct CDR3 sequences, under 9% seen once. The data also belong to a second study, concerning yellow fever vaccine responses in identical twins.

Sequenced: PBMCs. These receptors all stem from a woman between 18 and 30 years old in good health.

This clonotype has a handful of counts. The gene calls are TRBV7-2 and TRBJ2-1, with D possibly matching TRBD2 (5 bases). Germline V gives CDR1 SGHTA, CDR2 FQGNSA. This CDR3 is 14 amino acids long. Trimming stripped 2 bases from V and 7 bases from J, with 12 bases between. The CDR3 protein is CASSLSAGENEQFF. The CDR3 nucleotides are TGTGCCAGCAGCTTATCGGCCGGGGAAAATGAGCAGTTCTTC.

The table lists this clonotype with a few counts. This chain uses TRBV29-1 with TRBJ1-4, with D possibly matching TRBD1 (6 bases). Per the germline V gene, CDR1 is SQVTM and CDR2 is ANQGSEA. Deletions cut 3 bases from V and 6 bases from J, with 14 bases between. The CDR3 consists of 14 residues. CDR3 coding DNA: TGCAGCGTTGAGAGGCCAGGGGTAGATGAAAAACTGTTTTTT. Residues: CSVERPGVDEKLFF.

V gene TRBV6-1 combines with J gene TRBJ1-6; D perhaps matches TRBD1 (6 bases). Trimming cost V 7 bases and J 1 base, with 14 bases left between them. The CDR3 contains 16 residues. The germline V gene encodes CDR1 MNHNS and CDR2 SASEGT. CDR3 bases: TGTGCCAGCACCTCACCTAGGGGGTCCTATAATTCACCCCTCCACTTT. Translation: CASTSPRGSYNSPLHF.

This clonotype was seen a handful of times. V usage is TRBV4-2 and J usage is TRBJ2-7; 10 nucleotides line up with TRBD2. Per germline, CDR1 LGHNA and CDR2 YNFKEQ. CDR3 length: 16 residues. Losses at the gene ends were 1 base for V and 5 bases for J; bases not matched to a gene: 8. Here the CDR3 reads CASSQVSGRPWDEQYF. In DNA form, the CDR3 reads TGTGCCAGCAGCCAAGTTAGCGGGAGGCCTTGGGACGAGCAGTACTTC.

This clonotype has only a few counts. V is TRBV20-1 and J is TRBJ2-3, with no clear D. The germline V gene encodes CDR1 DFQATT and CDR2 SNEGSKA (reference sequence). V shed 3 bases and J shed 10 bases, with 11 bases lying between them. CDR3 length equals 11 residues. The CDR3 sequence is CSASSQFAQYF. CDR3 DNA sequence: TGCAGTGCTAGTTCCCAGTTTGCGCAGTATTTT.

Many counts were recorded for this clonotype. The chain is built from TRBV29-1 and TRBJ2-5; TRBD1 agrees at 9 bases. Germline V CDR1 and CDR2: SQVTM, ANQGSEA. The CDR3 loop spans 14 amino acids. J gave up 7 bases and V 7 bases, and 13 bases lay outside the gene matches. The CDR3 loop reads CSENPPGQGRTQYF. In nucleotides, the CDR3 is TGCAGCGAAAACCCACCGGGACAGGGAAGGACCCAGTACTTC.

This clonotype turned up a few times. The V and J genes are TRBV28 and TRBJ2-4, with 7 bases that match TRBD2. The CDR3 sequence is 19 residues long. Unmatched junction bases numbered 11, after V lost 0 bases and J lost 0 bases. In germline, CDR1 is MDHEN, CDR2 SYDVKM. The CDR3 protein is CASSLWRGSGHLAKNIQYF. In DNA form, the CDR3 reads TGTGCCAGCAGTTTATGGCGGGGGTCAGGTCACCTAGCCAAAAACATTCAGTACTTC.

This clonotype was recorded at least ten times. At one end, the junction sequence differs from germline, possibly due to a read error. The J gene is TRBJ1-2, the V gene TRBV7-3; 9 nucleotides line up with TRBD1. From germline, CDR1 is SGHTA and CDR2 FQGTGA. This CDR3 is 15 amino acids long. CDR3 residues: CASSLTGGGNHGYTF. DNA for the CDR3: TGTGCCAGCAGCCTAACAGGGGGCGGAAATCATGGCTACACCTTC.

A few counts support this clonotype. V usage is TRBV20-1 and J usage is TRBJ2-1, with D maybe TRBD2 (6 bases). V dropped 4 bases and J dropped 4 bases, with 11 bases sitting between them. This CDR3 has 13 residues. The germline gives CDR1 DFQATT, CDR2 SNEGSKA (reference sequence). For the CDR3, the DNA is TGCAGTGCTACGGCTAGCGCGTACAATGAGCAGTTCTTC. It specifies CSATASAYNEQFF.

This clonotype was seen more than once but under ten times. The chain links TRBV29-1 to TRBJ1-4; 9 nucleotides line up with TRBD1. The trim removed 4 bases at V and 5 bases at J, leaving 8 bases unmatched. Germline V CDR1 and CDR2: SQVTM, ANQGSEA. This CDR3 comprises 15 residues. For the CDR3, the DNA is TGCAGCGTTGTAGGCGGGACAGGGTGGAATGAAAAACTGTTTTTT. It specifies CSVVGGTGWNEKLFF.

This clonotype appeared a few times. The J gene is TRBJ2-5, the V gene TRBV5-1; D ambiguous. Germline CDR1 is SGHRS and CDR2 is YFSETQ. This CDR3 is built from 16 residues. V dropped 1 base and J dropped 4 bases, with 17 bases sitting between them. The DNA of the CDR3 is TGCGCCAGCAGCTTGCTAGGTCGAAAGATTGGAGAGACCCAGTACTTC. It encodes CASSLLGRKIGETQYF.

This clonotype was seen only a few times. V and J are TRBV7-8 and TRBJ2-2; D is tentatively TRBD1 or TRBD2 (5 bases each). The CDR3 covers 16 residues. Trimming took off 0 bases at V and 1 base at J, with 9 bases between the two ends. The germline gives CDR1 SGHVS, CDR2 FQNEAQ. This chain's CDR3 is CASSLARDGNTGELFF. CDR3 in DNA: TGTGCCAGCAGCTTAGCCCGGGACGGGAACACCGGGGAGCTGTTTTTT.

This clonotype has just a few counts. The chain is built from TRBV4-1 and TRBJ2-3; 10 bases line up with TRBD2. The V gene's germline CDR1 is MGHRA and CDR2 YSYEKL. This CDR3 region has 17 residues. V dropped 0 bases and J dropped 4; count of bases not matched to a gene: 7. Written as DNA, the CDR3 is TGCGCCAGCAGCCAAGATGGAAGCGGGGGGGCCGCAGATACGCAGTATTTT. Encoded protein: CASSQDGSGGAADTQYF.

This clonotype was observed many times. CDR3: CASSLEGTGGWNEQFF. The CDR3 coding sequence is TGTGCCAGCAGCTTAGAGGGGACAGGGGGCTGGAATGAGCAGTTCTTC. This rearrangement joins TRBV7-6 to TRBJ2-1, with 12 bases that match TRBD1. CDR1 is SGHVS and CDR2 is FNYEAQ in the germline V gene. This CDR3 is built from 16 residues. V lost 1 base and J lost 7; bases outside the gene matches: 5. The full variable domain, completed using reference TRBV7-6 and TRBJ2-1, is GAGVSQSPRYKVTKRGQDVALRCDPISGHVSLYWYRQALGQGPEFLTYFNYEAQQDKSGLPNDRFSAERPEGSISTLTIQRTEQRDSAMYRCASSLEGTGGWNEQFFGPGTRLTVL.

At least ten counts were recorded for this clonotype. The chain joins TRBV10-1 to TRBJ2-7, with 9 bases matching TRBD1. Germline CDR1 reads WNHNN; CDR2 reads SYGVQD (reference sequence). CDR3 length: 13 residues. V was pared by 7 bases and J by 2 bases, with 3 bases of the junction left unmatched. In nucleotides, the CDR3 is TGCGCCAGCAATAGGGACAGGGCCTACGAGCAGTACTTC. It specifies CASNRDRAYEQYF.

This clonotype occurred a few times. The rearrangement joins TRBV12-3 or TRBV12-4 to TRBJ2-5; D may be TRBD1 or TRBD2 (5 bases each). The V end was cut by 7 bases, the J end by 9 bases, with 21 bases between. This CDR3 spans 14 amino acids. CDR3 DNA: TGTGCCAGCACCATAGGGGCTAGTTGGGAGTCCCAGTACTTC. Translated, it gives CASTIGASWESQYF.

This clonotype was counted only a few times. The rearrangement joins TRBV15 to TRBJ1-1; the D is unclear. The germline gives CDR1 LNHNV, CDR2 YYDKDF (reference sequence). This CDR3 spans 14 amino acids. V shed 9 bases and J shed 0 bases, with 14 bases lying between them. CDR3 region: CATKVEDLNTEAFF. CDR3 nucleotide sequence: TGTGCCACTAAGGTGGAGGATCTGAACACTGAAGCTTTCTTT. The whole variable domain, remainder taken from reference TRBV15 and TRBJ1-1, is DAMVIQNPRYQVTQFGKPVTLSCSQTLNHNVMYWYQQKSSQAPKLLFHYYDKDFNNEADTPDNFQSRRPNTSFCFLDIRSPGLGDTAMYLCATKVEDLNTEAFFGQGTRLTVV.

This clonotype was counted between two and nine times. The chain has TRBV6-1 and TRBJ2-7; D may be TRBD1 (7 bases). Germline V CDR1 and CDR2: MNHNS, SASEGT. The V end was cut by 4 bases, the J end by 0 bases, with 16 bases between. The CDR3 is made up of 16 amino acids. For the CDR3, the DNA is TGTGCCAGCAGTGTGACTAGGGGGCCAAGCTCCTACGAGCAGTACTTC. Protein sequence: CASSVTRGPSSYEQYF.

The gene calls are TRBV11-2 and TRBJ2-1; 7 bases are shared with TRBD2. V trimming: 5 bases; J trimming: 14 bases; junction bases outside the gene matches: 6. CDR3 length equals 11 residues. CDR1 and CDR2 from the germline V gene are SGHAT and FQNNGV. The CDR3: CASSDSGLEFF. The CDR3, as DNA: TGTGCCAGCAGCGATAGCGGGTTGGAGTTCTTC.

This clonotype was seen repeatedly, ten times or more. CDR3 sequence reads: CAISGSTREETQYF. The CDR3 DNA reads TGTGCCATCAGTGGGTCAACGCGAGAAGAGACCCAGTACTTC. The chain has TRBV10-3 and TRBJ2-5; D is unclear. Germline-derived CDR1 and CDR2 are ENHRY and SYGVKD. V lost 4 bases, J lost 3 bases, and 12 bases lay in between. The CDR3 has 14 residues.

This clonotype was seen a few times. The chain recombines TRBV18 with TRBJ2-7; D could derive from TRBD1 or TRBD2 (5 bases each). The V end lost 6 bases, the J end lost 5 bases, and 11 bases lay between the germline ends. The germline V gene has CDR1 KGHSH and CDR2 LQKENI. The CDR3 totals 12 residues. DNA of the CDR3: TGTGCCAGCTCTCGGGGCCGGGACGAGCAGTACTTC. Translated: CASSRGRDEQYF.

The chain carries TRBV6-6 and TRBJ2-1, with D perhaps TRBD1 (6 bases). CDR1 and CDR2 from the germline V gene are MNHNY and SVGAGI (reference sequence). The CDR3 runs to 13 residues. V was trimmed by 2 bases and J by 9 bases, leaving 11 bases between them. CDR3 region: CASSYPGEAEQFF. Here the CDR3 DNA reads TGTGCCAGCAGTTACCCAGGGGAAGCTGAGCAGTTCTTC.

V gene TRBV28 combines with J gene TRBJ1-6; D gene unclear. V was shortened by 6 bases and J by 9 bases, with 12 bases between the two germline ends. From germline, CDR1 is MDHEN and CDR2 SYDVKM. CDR3 length equals 13 residues. CDR3 residues: CASSPVKRSPLHF. The CDR3 DNA is TGTGCCAGCAGCCCCGTTAAACGTTCACCCCTCCACTTT. The complete variable domain, with remaining parts taken from reference TRBV28 and TRBJ1-6, reads DVKVTQSSRYLVKRTGEKVFLECVQDMDHENMFWYRQDPGLGLRLIYFSYDVKMKEKGDIPEGYSVSREKKERFSLILESASTNQTSMYLCASSPVKRSPLHFGNGTRLTVT.

This clonotype was picked up a small number of times. V and J are TRBV27 and TRBJ2-2; either TRBD1 or TRBD2 may supply D (5 bases each). V lost 6 bases and J lost 6, with 11 bases in between. The length of the CDR3 is 13 residues. Per the germline V gene, CDR1 is MNHEY and CDR2 is SMNVEV (reference sequence). This CDR3 is CASRERGPGELFF. CDR3 nucleotides: TGTGCCAGCAGGGAGAGGGGTCCCGGGGAGCTGTTTTTT.

The chain carries TRBV3-1 and TRBJ2-1; 11 bases map to TRBD2. The junction had 13 bases not matched to a gene; V was cut back by 1 base and J by 2 bases. Germline CDR1 is LGHDT and CDR2 is YNNKEL (reference sequence). The length of the CDR3 is 20 residues. CDR3 DNA sequence: TGTGCCAGCAGCCAAGTAGGGTCTAGCGGGAGGTCCGTCACCTACAATGAGCAGTTCTTC. It yields the protein CASSQVGSSGRSVTYNEQFF.